This TCR beta chain was captured by sequencing in a study of cytomegalovirus exposure and HLA in healthy donors. Findings and caveats of the study: Later analysis reportedly placed an Asian-associated ancestry cluster below the approximately 650-donor mean in N-insertions. Follow-up analysis seemed to connect common viral pathogens with several of the most significant clusters identified.

PCR was performed using 60 Vbeta and 13 Jbeta primers. TCRdb's table, derived via immunoSEQ multiplex PCR, lists solely in-frame clones and lacks some. The repertoire holds fewer than 200,000 clones, with around 80% as singletons. A note on this clone: What it binds is not known.

The receptor's source is a middle-aged man in good health and CMV-seronegative. The sequencing sample was made of PBMCs.

DNA of the CDR3: TGTGCCAGCAGTCACCGGGCGGGGGGACGTGAGACCCAGTACTTC. Translation: CASSHRAGGRETQYF. This sequence joins TRBV28 and TRBJ2-5; 8 bases fit TRBD2. From germline, CDR1 is MDHEN and CDR2 SYDVKM. Losses at the gene ends were 5 bases for V and 5 bases for J; bases not matched to a gene: 10. This CDR3 is 15 amino acids long.